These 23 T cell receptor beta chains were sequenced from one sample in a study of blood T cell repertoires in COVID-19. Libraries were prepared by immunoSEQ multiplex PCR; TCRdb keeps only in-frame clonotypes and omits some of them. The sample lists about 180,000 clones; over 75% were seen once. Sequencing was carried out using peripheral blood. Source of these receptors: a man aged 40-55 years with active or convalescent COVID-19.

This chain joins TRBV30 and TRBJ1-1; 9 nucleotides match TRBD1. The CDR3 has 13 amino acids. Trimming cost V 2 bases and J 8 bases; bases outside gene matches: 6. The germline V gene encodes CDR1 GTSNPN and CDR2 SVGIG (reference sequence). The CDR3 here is CAWSPSGTGEAFF. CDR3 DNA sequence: TGTGCCTGGAGTCCTAGTGGGACAGGGGAAGCTTTCTTT.

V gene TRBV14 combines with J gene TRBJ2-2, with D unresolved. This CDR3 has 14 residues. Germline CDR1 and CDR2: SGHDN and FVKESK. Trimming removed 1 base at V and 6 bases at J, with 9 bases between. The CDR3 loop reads CASSQVYGPGELFF. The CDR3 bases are TGTGCCAGCAGCCAAGTATATGGGCCCGGGGAGCTGTTTTTT.

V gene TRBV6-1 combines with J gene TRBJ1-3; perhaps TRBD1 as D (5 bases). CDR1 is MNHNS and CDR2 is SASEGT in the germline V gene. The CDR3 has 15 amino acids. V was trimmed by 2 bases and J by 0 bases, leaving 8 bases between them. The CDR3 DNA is TGTGCCAGCAGTGAAACAGGCCACTCTGGAAACACCATATATTTT. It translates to CASSETGHSGNTIYF.

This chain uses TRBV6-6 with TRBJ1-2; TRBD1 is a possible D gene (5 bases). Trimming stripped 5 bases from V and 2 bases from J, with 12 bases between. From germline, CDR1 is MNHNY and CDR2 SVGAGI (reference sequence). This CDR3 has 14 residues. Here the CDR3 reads CASSPGRFNYGYTF. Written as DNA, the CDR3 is TGTGCCAGCAGTCCAGGGCGTTTCAACTATGGCTACACCTTC.

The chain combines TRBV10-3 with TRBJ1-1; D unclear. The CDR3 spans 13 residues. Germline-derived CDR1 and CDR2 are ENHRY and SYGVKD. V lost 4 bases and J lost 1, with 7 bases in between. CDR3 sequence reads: CAISGQENTEAFF. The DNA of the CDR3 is TGTGCCATCAGTGGGCAGGAGAACACTGAAGCTTTCTTT.

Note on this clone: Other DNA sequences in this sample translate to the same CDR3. CDR3 sequence reads: CSVGTGSGNTIYF. The CDR3 coding sequence is TGCAGCGTTGGAACAGGGTCGGGAAACACCATATATTTT. The rearrangement joins TRBV29-1 to TRBJ1-3, with D possibly being TRBD1 (6 bases). CDR1 is SQVTM and CDR2 is ANQGSEA in the germline V gene. With 4 bases removed from V and 4 bases from J, the gap between germline ends came to 11 bases. CDR3 size: 13 residues.

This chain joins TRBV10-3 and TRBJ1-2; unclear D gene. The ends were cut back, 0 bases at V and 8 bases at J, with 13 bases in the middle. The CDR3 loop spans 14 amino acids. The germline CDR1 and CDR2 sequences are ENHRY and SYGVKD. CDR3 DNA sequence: TGTGCCATCAGTGAGTCGATGGGAGCGGGCGGCTACACCTTC. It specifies CAISESMGAGGYTF.

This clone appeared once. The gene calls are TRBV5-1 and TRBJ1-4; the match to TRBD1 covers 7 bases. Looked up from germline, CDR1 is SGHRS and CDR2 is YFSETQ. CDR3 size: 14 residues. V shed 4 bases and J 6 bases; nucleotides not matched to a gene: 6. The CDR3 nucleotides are TGCGCCAGCAGCACAGGGGCTACCCATGAAAAACTGTTTTTT. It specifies CASSTGATHEKLFF.

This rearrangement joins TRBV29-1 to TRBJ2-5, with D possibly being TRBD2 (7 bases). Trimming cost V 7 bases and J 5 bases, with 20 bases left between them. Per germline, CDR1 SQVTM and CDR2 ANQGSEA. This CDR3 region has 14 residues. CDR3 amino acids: CSATIGGRGETQYF. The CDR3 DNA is TGCAGCGCTACAATAGGGGGGCGGGGGGAGACCCAGTACTTC.

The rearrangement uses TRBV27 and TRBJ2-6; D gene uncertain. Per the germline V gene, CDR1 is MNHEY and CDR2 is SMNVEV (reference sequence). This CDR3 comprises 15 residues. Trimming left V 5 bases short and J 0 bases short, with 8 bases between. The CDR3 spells CASSHPSSGANVLTF. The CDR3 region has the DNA TGTGCCAGCAGTCACCCCAGCTCTGGGGCCAACGTCCTGACTTTC.

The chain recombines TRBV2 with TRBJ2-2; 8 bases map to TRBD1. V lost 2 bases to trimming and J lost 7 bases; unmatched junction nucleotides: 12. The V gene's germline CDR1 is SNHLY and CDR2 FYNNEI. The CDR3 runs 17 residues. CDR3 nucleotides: TGTGCCAGCAGTGAAAGCTGGACAGGGAGGTCGGGCGGGGAGCTGTTTTTT. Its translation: CASSESWTGRSGGELFF. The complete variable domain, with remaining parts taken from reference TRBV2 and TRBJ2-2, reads EPEVTQTPSHQVTQMGQEVILRCVPISNHLYFYWYRQILGQKVEFLVSFYNNEISEKSEIFDDQFSVERPDGSNFTLKIRSTKLEDSAMYFCASSESWTGRSGGELFFGEGSRLTVL.

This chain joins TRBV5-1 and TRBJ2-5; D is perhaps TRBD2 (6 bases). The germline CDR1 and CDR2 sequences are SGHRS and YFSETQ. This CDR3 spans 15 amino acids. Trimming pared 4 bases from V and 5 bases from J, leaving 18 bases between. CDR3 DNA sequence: TGCGCCAGCAGCCCGGAGGACGGGGGACTGGAGACCCAGTACTTC. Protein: CASSPEDGGLETQYF.

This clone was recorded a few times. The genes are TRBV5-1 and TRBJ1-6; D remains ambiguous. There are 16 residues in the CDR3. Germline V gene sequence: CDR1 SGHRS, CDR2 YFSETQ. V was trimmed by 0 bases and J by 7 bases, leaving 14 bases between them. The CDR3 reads CASSLDGGRRNSPLHF. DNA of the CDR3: TGCGCCAGCAGCTTGGACGGAGGGCGTCGGAATTCACCCCTCCACTTT.

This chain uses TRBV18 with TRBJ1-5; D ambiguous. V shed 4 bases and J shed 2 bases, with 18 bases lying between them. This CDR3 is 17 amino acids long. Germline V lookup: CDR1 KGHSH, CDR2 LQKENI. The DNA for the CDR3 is TGTGCCAGCTCACGAAAAACTGCAGGTGGTGGCAATCAGCCCCAGCATTTT. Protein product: CASSRKTAGGGNQPQHF.

Here the CDR3 DNA reads TGTGCCAGCAGTTCCCCCATTTCGGTACACAATGAGCAGTTCTTC. Protein sequence: CASSSPISVHNEQFF. The rearrangement uses TRBV28 and TRBJ2-1; D is unresolved. The CDR3 consists of 15 residues. Germline loops: CDR1 MDHEN, CDR2 SYDVKM. V gave up 4 bases and J gave up 5 bases, with 15 bases separating them. The entire variable domain, with the rest obtained from reference TRBV28 and TRBJ2-1, is as follows: DVKVTQSSRYLVKRTGEKVFLECVQDMDHENMFWYRQDPGLGLRLIYFSYDVKMKEKGDIPEGYSVSREKKERFSLILESASTNQTSMYLCASSSPISVHNEQFFGPGTRLTVL.

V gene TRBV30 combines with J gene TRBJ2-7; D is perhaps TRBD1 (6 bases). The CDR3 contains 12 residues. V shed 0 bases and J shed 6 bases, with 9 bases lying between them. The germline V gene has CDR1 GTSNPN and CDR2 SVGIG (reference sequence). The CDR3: CAWSVFRGEQYF. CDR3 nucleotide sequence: TGTGCCTGGAGTGTATTCAGGGGCGAGCAGTACTTC.

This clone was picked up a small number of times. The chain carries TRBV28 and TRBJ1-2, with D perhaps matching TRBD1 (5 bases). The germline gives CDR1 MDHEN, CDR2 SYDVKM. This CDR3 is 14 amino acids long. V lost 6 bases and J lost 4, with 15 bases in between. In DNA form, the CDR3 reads TGTGCCAGCAGGCCTCCAGGGTTCCCCTATGGCTACACCTTC. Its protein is CASRPPGFPYGYTF.

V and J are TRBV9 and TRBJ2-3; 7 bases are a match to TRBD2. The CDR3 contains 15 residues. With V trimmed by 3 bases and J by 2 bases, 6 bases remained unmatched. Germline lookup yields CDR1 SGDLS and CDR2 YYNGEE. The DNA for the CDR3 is TGTGCCAGCAGCGCCGGGGGAGGGCACACAGATACGCAGTATTTT. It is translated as CASSAGGGHTDTQYF.

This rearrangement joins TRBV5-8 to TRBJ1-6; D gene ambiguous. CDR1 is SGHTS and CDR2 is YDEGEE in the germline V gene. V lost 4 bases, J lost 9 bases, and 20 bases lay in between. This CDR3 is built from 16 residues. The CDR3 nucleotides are TGTGCCAGCAGCGGACCGACGCGCGGGCGCGGTTCACCCCTCCACTTT. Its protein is CASSGPTRGRGSPLHF.

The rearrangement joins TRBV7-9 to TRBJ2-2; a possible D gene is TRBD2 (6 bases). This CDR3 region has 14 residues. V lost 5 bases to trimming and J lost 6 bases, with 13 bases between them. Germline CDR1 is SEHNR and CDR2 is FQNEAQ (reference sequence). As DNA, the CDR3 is TGTGCCAGCAGCCGCGACCCGGGGGCCGGGGAGCTGTTTTTT. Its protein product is CASSRDPGAGELFF.

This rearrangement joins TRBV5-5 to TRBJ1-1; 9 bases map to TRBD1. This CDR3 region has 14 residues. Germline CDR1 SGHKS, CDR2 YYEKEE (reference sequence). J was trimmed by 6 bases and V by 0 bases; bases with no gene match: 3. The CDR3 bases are TGTGCCAGCAGCTTGGGGGACAGGGTAGCTGAAGCTTTCTTT. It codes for CASSLGDRVAEAFF.

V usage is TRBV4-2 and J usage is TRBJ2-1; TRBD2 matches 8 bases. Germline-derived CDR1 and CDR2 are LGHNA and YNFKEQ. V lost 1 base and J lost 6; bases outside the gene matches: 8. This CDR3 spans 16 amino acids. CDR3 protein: CASSQVGRGGRNEQFF. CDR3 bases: TGTGCCAGCAGCCAAGTGGGCCGGGGGGGCCGCAATGAGCAGTTCTTC.

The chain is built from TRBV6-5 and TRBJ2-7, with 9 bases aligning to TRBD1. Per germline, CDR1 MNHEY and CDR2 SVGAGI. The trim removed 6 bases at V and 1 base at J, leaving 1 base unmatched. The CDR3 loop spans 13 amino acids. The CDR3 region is CASSGQGSYEQYF. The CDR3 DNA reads TGTGCCAGCAGCGGACAGGGGTCCTACGAGCAGTACTTC.